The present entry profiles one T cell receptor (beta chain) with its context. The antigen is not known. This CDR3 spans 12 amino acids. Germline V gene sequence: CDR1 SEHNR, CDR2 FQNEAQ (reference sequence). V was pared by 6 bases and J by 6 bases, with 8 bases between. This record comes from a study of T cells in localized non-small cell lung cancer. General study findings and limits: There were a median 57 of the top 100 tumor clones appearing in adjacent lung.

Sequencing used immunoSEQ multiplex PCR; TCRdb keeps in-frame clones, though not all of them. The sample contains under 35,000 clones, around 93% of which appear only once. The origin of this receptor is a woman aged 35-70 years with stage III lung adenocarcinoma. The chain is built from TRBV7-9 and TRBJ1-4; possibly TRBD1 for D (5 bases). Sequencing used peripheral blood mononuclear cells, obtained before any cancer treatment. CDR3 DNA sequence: TGTGCCAGCAGGGGACCAGATGAAAAACTGTTTTTT. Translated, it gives CASRGPDEKLFF. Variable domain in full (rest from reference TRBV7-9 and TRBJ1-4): DTGVSQNPRHKITKRGQNVTFRCDPISEHNRLYWYRQTLGQGPEFLTYFQNEAQLEKSRLLSDRFSAERPKGSFSTLEIQRTEQGDSAMYLCASRGPDEKLFFGSGTQLSVL.